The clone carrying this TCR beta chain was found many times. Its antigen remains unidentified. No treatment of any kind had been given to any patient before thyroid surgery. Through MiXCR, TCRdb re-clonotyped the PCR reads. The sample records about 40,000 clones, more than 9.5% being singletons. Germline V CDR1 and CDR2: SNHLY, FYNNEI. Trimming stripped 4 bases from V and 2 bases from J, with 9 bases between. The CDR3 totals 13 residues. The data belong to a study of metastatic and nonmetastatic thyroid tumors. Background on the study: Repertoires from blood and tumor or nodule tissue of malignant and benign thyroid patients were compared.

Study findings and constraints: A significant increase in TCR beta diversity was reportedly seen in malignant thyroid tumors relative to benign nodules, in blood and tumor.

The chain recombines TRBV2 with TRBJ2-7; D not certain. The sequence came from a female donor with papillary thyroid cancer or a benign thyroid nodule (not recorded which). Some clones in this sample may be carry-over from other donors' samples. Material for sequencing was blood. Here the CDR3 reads CASSVLQTYEQYF. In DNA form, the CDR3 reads TGTGCCAGCAGTGTACTTCAGACCTACGAGCAGTACTTC.